The next 8 T cell receptor beta chains were all read from a single sample in a study of Ad26.COV2.S vaccination and SARS-CoV-2 variants. Sequencing was performed with immunoSEQ multiplex PCR; in TCRdb, only in-frame clones are kept and a portion is missing. In the table there are hundreds of thousands of clones, about 88% of which are singletons. Treatment reported: about 20 received Ad26.COV2.S at low or high dose, single or two shots; several received placebo; per-sample allocation not given. Sampling took place 63 days after the first vaccine or placebo injection. The material sequenced was peripheral blood, taken in a trial of Ad26.COV2.S vaccine versus placebo. These receptors all stem from a person between 18 and 65 years old who received the Ad26.COV2.S COVID-19 vaccine or a placebo.

Comments on this clone: This may be a read error, as it is one base from a much larger clone. The CDR3 loop reads CASSPSTDTQYF. The CDR3 region has the DNA TGTGCCAGCAGCCCTAGCACAGATACGCAGTATTTT. V usage is TRBV3-1 (or the pseudogene TRBV3-2) and J usage is TRBJ2-3, with no clear D. CDR1 is LGHDT and CDR2 is YNNKEL in the germline V gene (reference sequence). The CDR3 length is 12 residues. The V gene lost 4 bases and the J gene lost 0 bases, with 2 bases spanning the gap.

The chain is built from TRBV27 and TRBJ1-2; 9 bases are shared with TRBD1. Germline lookup yields CDR1 MNHEY and CDR2 SMNVEV (reference sequence). CDR3 length: 15 residues. After removal of 6 bases from V and 5 bases from J, the junction contained 10 bases not matched to a gene. The chain's CDR3 is CASSLQTGGDYGYTF. CDR3 coding DNA: TGTGCCAGCAGCCTTCAGACAGGGGGAGATTATGGCTACACCTTC.

V and J are TRBV5-1 and TRBJ1-2; 11 bases map to TRBD1. The CDR3 length is 13 residues. The germline gives CDR1 SGHRS, CDR2 YFSETQ. V lost 4 bases, J lost 8 bases, and 4 bases stayed unmatched. In DNA, the CDR3 is TGCGCCAGCAGCGTGGGACAGGGGGACGGCTACACCTTC. Encoded protein: CASSVGQGDGYTF.

This clone was found a few times. The genes are TRBV27 and TRBJ1-4; 7 positions match TRBD1. CDR3 length: 13 residues. V dropped 5 bases and J dropped 8; count of bases not matched to a gene: 5. The germline CDR1 and CDR2 sequences are MNHEY and SMNVEV (reference sequence). The CDR3 spells CASSDRVGEKLFF. DNA of the CDR3: TGTGCCAGCAGTGACAGGGTGGGAGAAAAACTGTTTTTT.

The gene calls are TRBV5-6 and TRBJ2-1; D not certain. This CDR3 region has 11 residues. Looked up from germline, CDR1 is SGHDT and CDR2 is YYEEEE. V lost 0 bases and J 9 bases, leaving 4 bases between the germline ends. The CDR3 loop reads CASSLAVEQFF. The CDR3 region has the DNA TGTGCCAGCAGCTTGGCCGTTGAGCAGTTCTTC. The whole variable domain, remainder taken from reference TRBV5-6 and TRBJ2-1, is DAGVTQSPTHLIKTRGQQVTLRCSPKSGHDTVSWYQQALGQGPQFIFQYYEEEERQRGNFPDRFSGHQFPNYSSELNVNALLLGDSALYLCASSLAVEQFFGPGTRLTVL.

The V call is TRBV23-1, the J call TRBJ2-1, with D possibly matching TRBD1 (6 bases). TRBV23-1 is marked as an open reading frame, function uncertain. This CDR3 is built from 16 residues. V lost 6 bases and J 3 bases, leaving 18 bases between the germline ends. The CDR3 DNA is TGCGCCAGCAGCCCCCGGACAGCTCCTATCTACAATGAGCAGTTCTTC. This encodes CASSPRTAPIYNEQFF.

The V call is TRBV5-1, the J call TRBJ1-2, with D perhaps matching TRBD1 (5 bases). CDR3 length: 12 amino acids. Per the germline V gene, CDR1 is SGHRS and CDR2 is YFSETQ. V gave up 4 bases and J gave up 3 bases, with 7 bases separating them. CDR3 bases: TGCGCCAGCAGCGGGGGAGACTATGGCTACACCTTC. It encodes CASSGGDYGYTF.

Details on this clone: At one of its ends the junction is not consistent with the germline gene, which may arise from a read error. The genes are TRBV7-7 and TRBJ2-3; D is perhaps TRBD1 (5 bases). Germline CDR1 is SSHAT and CDR2 is FNYEAQ (reference sequence). The CDR3 is made up of 15 amino acids. The CDR3 region is CASSLGVGRADTQYF. In DNA form, the CDR3 reads TGTGCTAGCAGCTTAGGGGTCGGCAGGGCAGATACGCAGTATTTT.